This is a list of T cell receptor beta chains from one sample in a study of cytomegalovirus exposure and HLA in healthy donors. Only in-frame clones appear in the TCRdb table, and some are missing; sequencing was by immunoSEQ multiplex PCR. The sample holds roughly 100,000 clones, around 81% seen once. The specimen sequenced was PBMCs. These receptors were collected from a female donor in good health and CMV-seropositive. CDR3s include the opening cysteine and the closing phenylalanine or tryptophan. A D gene is named only where the DNA matches it firmly. Rows give clone size only sometimes, using once, few, many, or a class for an expanded clone.

j_call,v_call,clone_size,d_call,cdr3_aa,cdr3_nt
TRBJ2-5,TRBV9,.,TRBD2,CASSVSAGLSQETQYF,TGTGCCAGCAGCGTGTCCGCGGGACTAAGCCAAGAGACCCAGTACTTC
TRBJ2-7,TRBV30,.,TRBD2,CAWSVGGYEQYF,TGTGCCTGGAGTGTGGGAGGGTACGAGCAGTACTTC
TRBJ1-2,TRBV27,.,TRBD1,CASRPGQGRFGYTF,TGTGCCAGCAGGCCGGGACAGGGGCGGTTTGGCTACACCTTC
TRBJ1-2,TRBV18,.,.,CASSSRTDSNYGYTF,TGTGCCAGCTCATCCCGGACAGATTCTAACTATGGCTACACCTTC
TRBJ2-2,TRBV19,.,.,CASSIGGGFFRGELFF,TGTGCCAGTAGTATCGGAGGGGGCTTCTTCCGAGGGGAGCTGTTTTTT
TRBJ2-7,TRBV30,.,.,CAWSVVGADEQYF,TGTGCCTGGAGTGTTGTGGGGGCGGACGAGCAGTACTTC
TRBJ2-1,TRBV7-6,.,TRBD2,CASSLGRWPSGRNEQFF,TGTGCCAGCAGCTTAGGGCGGTGGCCTAGCGGGAGGAATGAGCAGTTCTTC
TRBJ2-7,TRBV6-1,.,.,CATHTGFIEQYF,TGTGCCACACATACAGGGTTCATCGAGCAGTACTTC
TRBJ1-1,TRBV5-4,once,.,CASSYKGQRYTGAFF,TGTGCCAGCAGCTATAAAGGACAGCGCTATACGGGAGCTTTCTTT
TRBJ1-3,TRBV6-1,.,TRBD1,CASSGTGAGNTIYF,TGTGCCAGCAGTGGGACAGGGGCAGGAAACACCATATATTTT
TRBJ1-2,TRBV5-4,.,TRBD1,CASSFHWGQNYGYTF,TGTGCCAGCAGCTTCCACTGGGGACAGAACTATGGCTACACCTTC
TRBJ1-2,TRBV30,.,TRBD1,CAWSGQGGNYGYTF,TGTGCCTGGAGCGGACAGGGCGGGAACTATGGCTACACCTTC
TRBJ1-1,TRBV9,few,.,CASSVEMNTEAFF,TGTGCCAGCAGCGTCGAGATGAACACTGAAGCTTTCTTT
TRBJ1-3,TRBV7-4,.,TRBD1,CASSPPPGQDNLSGNTIYF,TGTGCCAGCAGCCCCCCTCCGGGACAGGACAATCTTTCTGGAAACACCATATATTTT
TRBJ1-6,TRBV6-5,.,TRBD1,CASSKGTEDSPLPF,TGTGCCAGCAGTAAAGGGACAGAAGATTCACCCCTCCCCTTT
TRBJ2-7,TRBV4-2,.,TRBD2,CASSPAGTSESYEQYF,TGTGCCAGCAGCCCAGCCGGGACTAGCGAGAGCTACGAGCAGTACTTC
TRBJ2-1,TRBV13,.,TRBD2,CASSLRTSGITYNEQFF,TGTGCCAGCAGCTTGAGAACTAGCGGGATTACCTACAATGAGCAGTTCTTC
TRBJ2-7,TRBV27,.,TRBD2,CASSLSPVLAGEIHEQYF,TGTGCCAGCAGTTTATCCCCAGTACTAGCGGGAGAGATTCACGAGCAGTACTTC
TRBJ1-4,TRBV19,.,TRBD1,CASSIGQAGNEKLFF,TGTGCCAGTAGTATCGGACAGGCTGGGAACGAAAAACTGTTTTTT
TRBJ1-5,TRBV19,.,.,CASSMVGGASNQPQHF,TGTGCCAGTAGTATGGTCGGAGGAGCTAGCAATCAGCCCCAGCATTTT
TRBJ2-2,TRBV5-1,.,.,CASSLARTVNTGELFF,TGCGCCAGCAGCCTTGCGAGGACAGTAAACACCGGGGAGCTGTTTTTT
TRBJ1-5,TRBV19,.,TRBD1,CASSRDRQIYSNQPQHF,TGTGCCAGTAGTAGGGACAGGCAAATATATAGCAATCAGCCCCAGCATTTT
TRBJ2-7,TRBV7-3,.,TRBD1,CASSSRSPPNRDRVFCEQYF,TGTGCCAGCAGCTCTCGCTCTCCCCCTAACCGGGACAGGGTGTTCTGCGAGCAGTACTTC
TRBJ1-6,TRBV29-1,once,.,CSVRTEYNSPLHF,TGCAGCGTTCGGACAGAATATAATTCACCCCTCCACTTT
TRBJ2-2,TRBV9,.,TRBD2,CASSGGLAGRPGNTGELFF,TGTGCCAGCAGCGGCGGACTAGCGGGACGGCCGGGTAACACCGGGGAGCTGTTTTTT
TRBJ2-7,TRBV5-5,.,TRBD1,CASSLWDSPAYEQYF,TGTGCCAGCAGCTTGTGGGACAGCCCAGCCTACGAGCAGTACTTC
TRBJ2-5,TRBV10-3,.,.,CAISDRTAGETQYF,TGTGCCATCAGTGACCGGACAGCGGGGGAGACCCAGTACTTC
TRBJ2-3,TRBV4-1,.,.,CASSLFEGADTQYF,TGCGCCAGCAGCCTGTTCGAGGGAGCAGATACGCAGTATTTT
TRBJ1-2,TRBV7-9,.,TRBD1,CASSAGQGTMEGYTF,TGTGCCAGCAGCGCAGGACAGGGGACGATGGAGGGCTACACCTTC
TRBJ2-1,TRBV5-6,.,TRBD2,CASSTRTSGRPYNEQFF,TGTGCCAGCAGCACCCGGACTAGCGGGAGGCCTTACAATGAGCAGTTCTTC
TRBJ1-4,TRBV19,.,TRBD1,CASDRGATNERLFF,TGTGCCAGCGACAGGGGTGCAACTAATGAAAGACTGTTTTTT
TRBJ1-3,TRBV9,.,.,CASSEAQQGSSGNTIYF,TGTGCCAGCAGCGAAGCTCAACAGGGATCCTCTGGAAACACCATATATTTT
TRBJ1-1,TRBV4-1,once,.,CASSKTTGQVNTEAFF,TGCGCCAGCAGCAAAACTACAGGGCAAGTGAACACTGAAGCTTTCTTT
TRBJ2-3,TRBV11-2,once,.,CASSLTLGQSTDTQYF,TGTGCCAGCAGCTTAACGCTCGGACAGTCCACAGATACGCAGTATTTT
TRBJ1-6,TRBV10-3,once,.,CAISESAGNSPLHF,TGTGCCATCAGTGAGTCTGCGGGTAATTCACCCCTCCACTTT
TRBJ1-3,TRBV19,.,.,CASTPLGVTLQHRGNTIYF,TGTGCCAGTACTCCTTTGGGGGTGACTCTACAACATCGGGGGAACACCATATATTTT
TRBJ2-1,TRBV6-1,.,TRBD2,CASSAPSGGYNEQFF,TGTGCCAGCAGTGCACCTAGCGGGGGCTACAATGAGCAGTTCTTC
TRBJ2-3,TRBV27,few,TRBD2,CASSSFGLAGGGGTDTQYF,TGTGCCAGCAGTTCTTTTGGACTAGCGGGGGGAGGCGGCACAGATACGCAGTATTTT
TRBJ2-7,TRBV6-1,.,.,CASSEAPTGWSSYEQYF,TGTGCCAGCAGTGAAGCCCCAACAGGGTGGAGCTCCTACGAGCAGTACTTC
TRBJ2-2,TRBV10-3,few,TRBD1,CAISEAQGPTGELFF,TGTGCCATCAGTGAGGCACAGGGGCCTACCGGGGAGCTGTTTTTT
TRBJ1-6,TRBV11-2,.,TRBD1,CASSTTTGTGSPLHF,TGTGCCAGCAGCACCACGACAGGGACTGGATCACCCCTCCACTTT
TRBJ1-1,TRBV29-1,once,.,CSVGGSGEAGNTEAFF,TGCAGCGTTGGAGGTTCGGGGGAAGCGGGGAACACTGAAGCTTTCTTT
TRBJ2-1,TRBV7-9,.,.,CASSLSSADEQFF,TGTGCCAGCAGCTTATCCTCGGCGGATGAGCAGTTCTTC
TRBJ1-1,TRBV28,.,TRBD1,CASSPYTSTGPTEAFF,TGTGCCAGCAGTCCATACACGTCGACAGGGCCCACTGAAGCTTTCTTT
TRBJ1-5,TRBV27,.,.,CASSLSRGNQPQHF,TGTGCCAGCAGTTTATCAAGGGGAAATCAGCCCCAGCATTTT
TRBJ2-7,TRBV30,.,TRBD1,CAWTPQTGHRETGKPYEQYF,TGTGCCTGGACCCCCCAGACAGGTCACCGTGAGACAGGGAAGCCCTACGAGCAGTACTTC
TRBJ2-2,TRBV7-2,.,TRBD2,CASSLVQRGTGELFF,TGTGCCAGCAGCTTAGTGCAGCGGGGCACCGGGGAGCTGTTTTTT
TRBJ2-3,TRBV19,once,.,CATAGNLADTQYF,TGTGCCACGGCAGGGAATCTGGCAGATACGCAGTATTTT
TRBJ2-2,TRBV7-9,.,.,CASSLFSTGNTGELFF,TGTGCCAGCAGCTTATTCAGCACAGGGAACACCGGGGAGCTGTTTTTT
TRBJ1-1,TRBV11-2,.,.,CSSSPRGVWNTEAFF,TGTTCCAGCAGCCCCCGGGGGGTATGGAACACTGAAGCTTTCTTT
TRBJ2-5,TRBV13,few,.,CASRLGGALETQYF,TGTGCCAGCAGACTGGGGGGGGCCCTAGAGACCCAGTACTTC
TRBJ1-4,TRBV29-1,.,.,CSVEDWWGRGFATNEKLFF,TGCAGCGTTGAAGATTGGTGGGGCAGGGGTTTTGCAACTAATGAAAAACTGTTTTTT
TRBJ2-1,TRBV30,.,TRBD2,CAWSVSSGRKVEQFF,TGTGCCTGGAGTGTTTCTAGCGGGAGGAAGGTTGAGCAGTTCTTC
TRBJ1-1,TRBV10-1,.,TRBD1,CASRGKGANTEAFF,TGCGCCAGCAGGGGAAAGGGGGCGAACACTGAAGCTTTCTTT